This record covers a single TCR beta chain. Its antigen is still unknown. This sample stems from a study of T cell responses to AZD1222 COVID-19 vaccine. Study-level points and caveats: Targeting of unmutated variant regions was reportedly seen in nearly half of spike-specific TCRs. Repertoire sampling occurred only after the peak T cell response. The donors showed a predominance of white British ancestry and of females, with possible underestimation of clonal diversity. Recipients of AZD1222 seropositive at baseline numbered only 6 or 7.

The method was immunoSEQ multiplex PCR; TCRdb's version includes in-frame clones alone and lacks a portion of them. The repertoire consists of roughly 70,000 clones, with around 84% occurring once and the leading ten covering roughly 20%. The source material was peripheral blood, sampled on day 0 of AZD1222 vaccination. This clonotype was sampled from an adult in good health.

The CDR3 coding sequence is TGTGCCAGTAGGATTGCGACCAGCACTGAAGCTTTCTTT. Protein product: CASRIATSTEAFF. The V gene is TRBV19, the J gene TRBJ1-1; D remains unclear. Germline-derived CDR1 and CDR2 are LNHDA and SQIVND (reference sequence). V was trimmed by 6 bases and J by 4 bases, leaving 12 bases between them. The CDR3 has 13 residues.